The present TCR beta chain was sequenced within a study of shared clonotypes between healthy human individuals. Germline V gene lookup returns CDR1 SGHRS and CDR2 YFSETQ. The CDR3 sequence is 14 residues long. V shed 4 bases and J shed 3 bases, with 12 bases lying between them. The assay was immunoSEQ multiplex PCR, and TCRdb's table has in-frame clones only and misses some. This table has roughly 2.5 million clones, 90% to 95% appearing once. What was sequenced was naive CD4+ T cells sorted from blood. As for subset: CD45RA+ positively selected. The chain employs TRBV5-1 and TRBJ2-3; D is ambiguous. This receptor was identified in a man between 18 and 29 years old in good health. CDR3 protein: CASSQSYSTDTQYF. CDR3 in DNA: TGCGCCAGCAGCCAATCTTACTCGACAGATACGCAGTATTTT.